This entry is about one TCR beta chain. V was cut by 5 bases and J by 3 bases, with 14 bases left in between. The length of the CDR3 is 14 residues. Germline CDR1 SGHAT, CDR2 FQNNGV. This sample was taken from a study of control samples from healthy donors and cancer patients. Sequencing used immunoSEQ multiplex PCR; TCRdb keeps in-frame clones, though not all of them. The sample holds more than 15,000 clones; around 80% are singletons and the top ten take 29%. The chain carries TRBV11-2 and TRBJ2-7, with D unclear. Specimen: PBMCs. The TCR originated in an elderly man with head and neck cancer. The CDR3 nucleotides read TGTGCCAGCAGCCCTGGGTTTGGGAACTACGAGCAGTACTTC. This translates into CASSPGFGNYEQYF.